The sequence of this T cell receptor beta chain was determined in a study of ipilimumab plus nivolumab after autologous stem cell transplantation (dated by TCRdb to 2020 to 2023). Notes on the research overall: Trial patients received a median of about five ipilimumab doses and seven to nine nivolumab doses. The DLBCL cohort included primary refractory and relapsed disease, with 18-month progression-free survival of approximately 83% and 30% respectively. Patients undergoing autologous transplant for high-risk diffuse large B cell lymphoma, mature T cell lymphoma, or multiple myeloma were enrolled in the trial. Some 35 patients made up the trial's intent-to-treat population.

Ipilimumab was given at 1 mg/kg intravenously on day 1 of selected weeks, and checkpoint therapy started 14 to 28 days after autologous transplant. Nivolumab was administered at 3 mg/kg intravenously on day 1 of weeks 1, 4, 7, 10, and every two weeks through week 26. This Phase Ib clinical trial tested ipilimumab plus nivolumab, a combined checkpoint inhibition, as consolidation after autologous stem cell transplantation. About this clone itself: Its antigen is not yet known. Base-call qualities are not available, and no considerably larger clone is one nucleotide away.

General study outcomes and caveats: The authors stated that profiles of the T cell receptor repertoire, regulatory T cell phenotype and gut microbiota provided a biologic rationale for studying this approach further. Combined checkpoint inhibition appeared tolerable as post-transplant consolidation, according to the authors' conclusion.

The library was produced with the immunoSEQ multiplex PCR assay. As stored in TCRdb, this immuneACCESS dataset retains in-frame rearrangements with V and J assigned. A fraction of the clones does not appear; measured against another copy, unresolved V genes explain less than half of the discrepancy, and the remainder lacks a known reason. The sample table shows roughly 11,000 clones, and almost 70% are seen once. Roughly 28% of the sample lies in the top ten. V is pruned by 6 bases and J by 6 bases, leaving 5 bases of the junction without a gene match. The CDR3 has 12 amino acids, counting the end cysteine and phenylalanine. Of all the DNA, just the CDR3 is kept, 36 bases in frame from base 1. CDR1 is given as LNHDA and CDR2 as SQIVND, both from the germline V gene (reference sequence).

This TCR was sampled from a male donor with diffuse large B-cell lymphoma. The source material was PBMCs, sampled in a trial of ipilimumab plus nivolumab as post-transplant consolidation. The rearranged segments are TRBV19 and TRBJ2-7, with 7 central nucleotides matching TRBD1. The CDR3 is CASSEGQLEQYF. Here is the DNA: TGTGCCAGTAGCGAGGGACAGCTCGAGCAGTACTTC.